This T cell receptor (beta chain) appears in the sequencing data of a study of PD-L1 blockade in urothelial cancer listed by TCRdb under 2017. Regarding the complete study: All patients started therapy around 2014 and received atezolizumab 1,200 mg intravenously every 3 weeks. Twenty-five of 29 patients were males with bladder-origin urothelial cancer, and about 65% of the roughly 30 reported a prior smoking history. Patients had an ECOG performance status of 0 or 1 and had received between 0 and 3 prior chemotherapy regimens. Blood samples were analyzed at 3 weeks after treatment start (second dose) and at 6 weeks after treatment start. A median of around 150,000 T cells and 83,000 or so unique TCRs was obtained from blood samples, and a median clonality of 0.080 was observed. Somatic, immune and clinical correlates of response to PD-L1 blockade with atezolizumab in urothelial cancer were the focus of an exploratory multi-omic analysis. Pretreatment tumor samples and matched peripheral blood, collected serially before and after atezolizumab treatment, underwent TCR sequencing. Durable clinical benefit was defined as a progression-free survival longer than 6 months, and TCR features were additionally tested against progression-free survival and overall survival. In the same patients, whole exome sequencing and RNA sequencing of pretreatment tumors were performed in addition to TCR sequencing. Durable clinical benefit was achieved by nine patients and was not achieved by 20 patients. Pretreatment blood TCR-seq was available for about 28 patients, at least one posttreatment blood collection was obtained for roughly 24 patients, and tumor TCR-seq was available for roughly 24 patients.

Note on this clone: The antigen it recognizes is unknown. Base qualities are not provided; no much larger clone lies one nucleotide away.

The CDR1 and CDR2 encoded by the germline V gene (reference sequence) are LNHDA and SQIVND. Ends trimmed: V by 5 bases, J by 0 bases; bases unmatched to a gene: 5. Measured from the cysteine to the phenylalanine, the CDR3 is 16 residues long. The DNA shown is the 48-base CDR3, in frame from base 1. The time point label corresponds to: pretreatment peripheral blood. A cohort of roughly 30 patients with locally advanced or metastatic urothelial carcinoma, treated at Memorial Sloan Kettering on a trial protocol, was included. Peripheral blood mononuclear cells were collected pretreatment and during treatment, with between 1 and 8 total time points per patient. The Qiagen DNeasy Blood extraction kit was used to purify genomic DNA from total PBMCs and tumor samples. PBMCs were collected pretreatment and during treatment, and were isolated and stored as previously described. The research as a whole found: Improved progression-free and overall survival was found to be associated with pretreatment peripheral blood TCR clonality below the median. Greater expansion of tumor-associated TCR clones in peripheral blood 3 weeks after the start of treatment was observed in patients with durable benefit (n of about 20, p = 0.022). Because of the small sample size (n ≈ 29) and the many exploratory analyses performed, the results are intended to be regarded as hypothesis-generating.

Synthetic TCR analog templates were spiked into each PCR so that absolute template abundance could be estimated from read counts. The immunoSEQ assay used bias-controlled V and J gene primers to amplify TCRbeta CDR3 regions from genomic DNA. Sequencing of rearranged TCRbeta segments was performed at approximately 20X coverage. Under the source paper's analysis protocol: Sequencing errors were corrected by clustering, and CDR3s were annotated against IMGT so that V, D and J genes could be assigned. Downstream analyses used only productive TCRbeta rearrangements, leaving out any out-of-frame or stop-codon sequences. Clonality was computed as one minus Shannon entropy normalized by the log of the number of unique productive sequences. Fisher's exact test with Benjamini-Hochberg correction, at a threshold of adjusted p below 0.01, was used to find clones that differed between time points or between blood and tumor. In its TCRdb copy, this immuneACCESS table keeps in-frame sequences only and misses some clones. Where compared with another copy, unresolved V genes explain less than half of these, and the others have no known cause. V, J and clone size are those of that table, while D and trimming were read from the DNA. The table for this sample lists over 45,000 clones; 70% to 90% of them were counted only once. The biggest ten clones account for approximately 20% of the sample.

The material was PBMCs, obtained around atezolizumab (anti-PD-L1) treatment. The TCR comes from a man aged 55 to 70 with urothelial cancer. The chain is made from TRBV19 and TRBJ2-1; 9 junctional bases match TRBD2. The nucleotides read TGTGCCAGTAGTCGACTAGCGGCGAGCTCCTACAATGAGCAGTTCTTC. It specifies CASSRLAASSYNEQFF.